The rows below give T cell receptor beta chains drawn from one sample of a study of shared clonotypes between healthy human individuals. The protocol was immunoSEQ multiplex PCR, while the TCRdb copy is restricted to in-frame clones and leaves out a portion. The top ten hold over 1.5% of the sample, which has roughly 2.1 million clones, roughly 91% seen once. What was sequenced was naive CD8+ T cells from PBMCs. These receptors all stem from a man younger than 30 in good health. Some clones in this sample may be carry-over from other donors' samples. CDR3s include the opening cysteine and the closing phenylalanine or tryptophan. The D gene is left open where the match is weak. Rows may omit the clone size; those that give it use once, few, many or a size class.

TGCGCCAGCAGCTCCCGACAGGGTGGAGAGACCCAGTACTTC,CASSSRQGGETQYF,TRBD1,TRBJ2-5,NA,TRBV5-1
TGCGCCAGCAGCCAAGGCGTTGGAAACACCATATATTTT,CASSQGVGNTIYF,NA,TRBJ1-3,NA,TRBV4-3
TGTGCCAGCAGTCCCACCAGGGTAGGAAAAGAGACCCAGTACTTC,CASSPTRVGKETQYF,NA,TRBJ2-5,NA,TRBV28
TGTGCCAGCAGTTCTCATGGCTACACCTTC,CASSSHGYTF,NA,TRBJ1-2,NA,TRBV28
TGTGCCAGTAGTATTGGACAGTTCAATCAGCCCCAGCATTTT,CASSIGQFNQPQHF,NA,TRBJ1-5,few,TRBV19
TGTGCCAGCAGTTTAAAGTCTGGGGCCCTAACCTACGAGCAGTACTTC,CASSLKSGALTYEQYF,NA,TRBJ2-7,NA,TRBV27
TGTGCCGCCGGACTAGCGGGAGCCCAAGAGACCCAGTACTTC,CAAGLAGAQETQYF,TRBD2,TRBJ2-5,NA,TRBV28
TGTGCCAGCAGCAATCTAGCGGGGACCTACAATGAGCAGTTCTTC,CASSNLAGTYNEQFF,TRBD2,TRBJ2-1,NA,TRBV7-6
TGTGCCAGCAGCTTACTAGCGGCTACTTCCTACAATGAGCAGTTCTTC,CASSLLAATSYNEQFF,TRBD2,TRBJ2-1,NA,TRBV7-8
TGTGCCAGCAGCCCCCGCGGGATGAGAGAAAAACTGTTTTTT,CASSPRGMREKLFF,NA,TRBJ1-4,NA,TRBV28
TGTGCCAGCAGCCAAGACCGGAGGGGTGGCTACACCTTC,CASSQDRRGGYTF,NA,TRBJ1-2,NA,TRBV14
TGCGCCAGCAGCCCCTATTTGACTAGCGGGCCACAAGAGACCCAGTACTTC,CASSPYLTSGPQETQYF,TRBD2,TRBJ2-5,NA,TRBV10-2
TGTGCCAGCAGTTTAACGGCAGGGGATTTTAACTATGGCTACACCTTC,CASSLTAGDFNYGYTF,NA,TRBJ1-2,NA,TRBV27
TGTGCCAGCAGCCCAAACCCCCGGACTAGCGAGAACACCGGGGAGCTGTTTTTT,CASSPNPRTSENTGELFF,TRBD2,TRBJ2-2,NA,TRBV7-3
TGTGCCAGCAGCCCTCCCGAGGGCTGGAAGGATACGCAGTATTTT,CASSPPEGWKDTQYF,NA,TRBJ2-3,NA,TRBV28
TGTGCCAGCAGTGACTTTTGGCCGATGAACACTGAAGCTTTCTTT,CASSDFWPMNTEAFF,NA,TRBJ1-1,few,TRBV2
TGTGCCATCAGTTACGGACTAAAAAGCGAGCAGTACTTC,CAISYGLKSEQYF,NA,TRBJ2-7,NA,TRBV10-3